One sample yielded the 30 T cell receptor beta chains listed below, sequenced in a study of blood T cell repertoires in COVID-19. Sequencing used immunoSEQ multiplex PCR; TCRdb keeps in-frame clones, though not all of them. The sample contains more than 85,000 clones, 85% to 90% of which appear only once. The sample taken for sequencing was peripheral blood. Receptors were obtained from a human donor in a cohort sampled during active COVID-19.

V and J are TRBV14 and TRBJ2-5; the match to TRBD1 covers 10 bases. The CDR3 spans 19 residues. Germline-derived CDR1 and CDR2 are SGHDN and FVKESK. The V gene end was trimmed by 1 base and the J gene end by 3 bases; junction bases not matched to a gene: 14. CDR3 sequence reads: CASSQVIGTGALSKETQYF. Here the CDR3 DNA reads TGTGCCAGCAGCCAAGTAATTGGGACAGGGGCCTTATCAAAAGAGACCCAGTACTTC. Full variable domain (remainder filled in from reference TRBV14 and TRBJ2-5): EAGVTQFPSHSVIEKGQTVTLRCDPISGHDNLYWYRRVMGKEIKFLLHFVKESKQDESGMPNNRFLAERTGGTYSTLKVQPAELEDSGVYFCASSQVIGTGALSKETQYFGPGTRLLVL.

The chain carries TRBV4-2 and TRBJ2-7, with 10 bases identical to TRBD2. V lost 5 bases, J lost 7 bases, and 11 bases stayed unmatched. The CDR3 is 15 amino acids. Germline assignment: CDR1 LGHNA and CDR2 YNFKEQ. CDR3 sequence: CASSGSGGAMGEQYF. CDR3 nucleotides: TGTGCCAGCAGCGGGAGCGGGGGGGCGATGGGAGAGCAGTACTTC.

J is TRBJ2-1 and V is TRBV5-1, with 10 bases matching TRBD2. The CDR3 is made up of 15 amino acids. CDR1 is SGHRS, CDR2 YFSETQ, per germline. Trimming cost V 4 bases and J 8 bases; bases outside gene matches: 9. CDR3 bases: TGCGCCAGCAGCGTGAGCGGGAGGGCCATCGATGAGCAGTTCTTC. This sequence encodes CASSVSGRAIDEQFF.

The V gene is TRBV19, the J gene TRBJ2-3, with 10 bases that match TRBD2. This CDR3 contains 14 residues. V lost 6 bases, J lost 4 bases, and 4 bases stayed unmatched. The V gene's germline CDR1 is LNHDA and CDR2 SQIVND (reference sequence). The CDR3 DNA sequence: TGTGCCAGTAGGACAGCGGGAGGGCCAGATACGCAGTATTTT. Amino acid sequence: CASRTAGGPDTQYF.

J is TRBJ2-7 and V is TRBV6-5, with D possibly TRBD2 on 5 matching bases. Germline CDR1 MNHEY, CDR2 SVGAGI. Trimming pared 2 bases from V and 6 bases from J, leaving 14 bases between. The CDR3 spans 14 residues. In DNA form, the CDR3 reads TGTGCCAGCAGTTACGGGATAGGGCGGGTCGAGCAGTACTTC. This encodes CASSYGIGRVEQYF.

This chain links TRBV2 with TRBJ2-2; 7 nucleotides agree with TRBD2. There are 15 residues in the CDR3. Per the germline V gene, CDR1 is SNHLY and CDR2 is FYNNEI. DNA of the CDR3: TGTGCTTCAAAAGCGGGGCCGACGAACACCGGGGAGCTGTTTTTT. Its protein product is CASKAGPTNTGELFF.

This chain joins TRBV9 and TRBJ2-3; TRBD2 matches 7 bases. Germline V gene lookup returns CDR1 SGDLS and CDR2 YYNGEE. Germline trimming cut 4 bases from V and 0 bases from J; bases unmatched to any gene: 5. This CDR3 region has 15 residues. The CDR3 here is CASSRYGGSTDTQYF. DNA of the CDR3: TGTGCCAGCAGCAGATACGGGGGGAGCACAGATACGCAGTATTTT.

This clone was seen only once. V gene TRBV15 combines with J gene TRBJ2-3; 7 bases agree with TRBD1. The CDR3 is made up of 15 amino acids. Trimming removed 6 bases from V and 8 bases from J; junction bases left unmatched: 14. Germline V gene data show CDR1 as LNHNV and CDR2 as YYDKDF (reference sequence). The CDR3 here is CATSPGQWGSSTQYF. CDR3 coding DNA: TGTGCCACCAGTCCGGGACAGTGGGGGAGCAGTACGCAGTATTTT.

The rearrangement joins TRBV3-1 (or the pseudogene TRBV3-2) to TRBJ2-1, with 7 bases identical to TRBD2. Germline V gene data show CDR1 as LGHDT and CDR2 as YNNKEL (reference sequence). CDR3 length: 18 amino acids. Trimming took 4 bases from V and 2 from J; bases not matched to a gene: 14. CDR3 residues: CASSPRPISGFTYNEQFF. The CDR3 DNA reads TGTGCCAGCAGCCCCCGCCCCATTAGCGGGTTTACCTACAATGAGCAGTTCTTC.

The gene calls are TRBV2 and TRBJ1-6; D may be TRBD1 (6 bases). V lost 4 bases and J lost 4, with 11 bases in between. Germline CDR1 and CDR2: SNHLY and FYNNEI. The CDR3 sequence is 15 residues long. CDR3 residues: CASSGGGTYNSPLHF. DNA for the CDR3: TGTGCCAGCAGTGGGGGGGGGACATATAATTCACCCCTCCACTTT.

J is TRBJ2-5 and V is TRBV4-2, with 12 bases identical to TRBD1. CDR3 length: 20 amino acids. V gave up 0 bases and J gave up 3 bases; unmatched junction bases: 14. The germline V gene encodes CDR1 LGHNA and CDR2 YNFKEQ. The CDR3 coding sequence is TGTGCCAGCAGCCAAGATCGTCGCGGGACAGGGGGCCACAATAAAGAGACCCAGTACTTC. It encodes CASSQDRRGTGGHNKETQYF.

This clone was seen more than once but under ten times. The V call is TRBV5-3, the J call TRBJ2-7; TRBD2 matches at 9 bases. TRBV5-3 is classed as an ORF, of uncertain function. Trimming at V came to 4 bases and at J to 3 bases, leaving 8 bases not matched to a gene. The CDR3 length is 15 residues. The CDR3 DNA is TGTGCCAGAAGCCCCTTAGCGGGAGAGGGCTACGAGCAGTACTTC. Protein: CARSPLAGEGYEQYF.

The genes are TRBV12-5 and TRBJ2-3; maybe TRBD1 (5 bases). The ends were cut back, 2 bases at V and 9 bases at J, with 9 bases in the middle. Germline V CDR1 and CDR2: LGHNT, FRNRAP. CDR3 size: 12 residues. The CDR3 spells CASGLQGLTQYF. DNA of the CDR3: TGTGCTAGTGGTTTGCAGGGTTTAACGCAGTATTTT.

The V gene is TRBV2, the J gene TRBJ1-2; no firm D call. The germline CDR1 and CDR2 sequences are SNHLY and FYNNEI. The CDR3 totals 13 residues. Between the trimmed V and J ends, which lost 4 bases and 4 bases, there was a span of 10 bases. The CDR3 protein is CASSVTPTYGYTF. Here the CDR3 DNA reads TGTGCCAGCAGTGTGACACCTACCTATGGCTACACCTTC.

CDR3 DNA: TGCGCCAGCAGCCCTACCGGGACAGGGTACCCCTACGAGCAGTACTTC. It translates to CASSPTGTGYPYEQYF. This chain links TRBV4-1 with TRBJ2-7, with 9 bases aligning to TRBD1. The V and J ends lost 4 bases and 2 bases, in that order; junction bases with no gene match: 9. This CDR3 is built from 16 residues. CDR1 is MGHRA and CDR2 is YSYEKL in the germline V gene.

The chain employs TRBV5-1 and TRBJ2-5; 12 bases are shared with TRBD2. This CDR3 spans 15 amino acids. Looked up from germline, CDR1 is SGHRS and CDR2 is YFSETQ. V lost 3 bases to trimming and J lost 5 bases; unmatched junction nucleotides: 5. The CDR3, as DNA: TGCGCCAGCAGCTCGGGGACTAGCGGGCGGGAGACCCAGTACTTC. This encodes CASSSGTSGRETQYF.

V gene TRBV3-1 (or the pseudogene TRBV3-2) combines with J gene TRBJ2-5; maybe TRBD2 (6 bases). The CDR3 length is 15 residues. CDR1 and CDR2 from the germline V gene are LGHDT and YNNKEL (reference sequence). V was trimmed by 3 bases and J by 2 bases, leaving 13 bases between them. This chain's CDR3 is CASSQLSGRQETQYF. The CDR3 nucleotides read TGTGCCAGCAGCCAGCTTAGCGGTAGGCAAGAGACCCAGTACTTC.

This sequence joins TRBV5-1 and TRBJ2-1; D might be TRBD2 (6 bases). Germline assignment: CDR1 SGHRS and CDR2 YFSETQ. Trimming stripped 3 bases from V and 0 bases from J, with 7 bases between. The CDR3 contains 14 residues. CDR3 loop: CASSSGGSYNEQFF. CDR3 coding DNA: TGCGCCAGCAGCTCCGGGGGCTCCTACAATGAGCAGTTCTTC. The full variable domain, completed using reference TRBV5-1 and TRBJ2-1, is KAGVTQTPRYLIKTRGQQVTLSCSPISGHRSVSWYQQTPGQGLQFLFEYFSETQRNKGNFPGRFSGRQFSNSRSEMNVSTLELGDSALYLCASSSGGSYNEQFFGPGTRLTVL.

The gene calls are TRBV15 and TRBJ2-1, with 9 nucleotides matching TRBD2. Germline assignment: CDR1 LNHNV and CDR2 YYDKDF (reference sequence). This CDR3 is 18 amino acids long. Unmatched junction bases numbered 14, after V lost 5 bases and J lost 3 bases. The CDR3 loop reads CATSVLAGLGSGYNEQFF. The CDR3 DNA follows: TGTGCCACCAGCGTACTAGCGGGTTTAGGATCGGGCTACAATGAGCAGTTCTTC.

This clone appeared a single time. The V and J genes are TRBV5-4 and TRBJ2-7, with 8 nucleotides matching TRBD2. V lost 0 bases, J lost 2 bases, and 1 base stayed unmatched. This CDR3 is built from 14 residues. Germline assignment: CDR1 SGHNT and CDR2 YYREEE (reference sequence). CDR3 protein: CASSLELAAYEQYF. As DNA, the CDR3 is TGTGCCAGCAGCTTGGAACTAGCGGCCTACGAGCAGTACTTC.

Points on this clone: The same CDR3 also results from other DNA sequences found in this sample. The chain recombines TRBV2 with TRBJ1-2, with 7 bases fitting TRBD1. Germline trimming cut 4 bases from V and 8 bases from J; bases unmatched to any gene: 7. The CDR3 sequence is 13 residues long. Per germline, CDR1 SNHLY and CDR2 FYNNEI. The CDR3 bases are TGTGCCAGCAGTGTGGAGGGGGCGGGGGGCTACACCTTC. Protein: CASSVEGAGGYTF.

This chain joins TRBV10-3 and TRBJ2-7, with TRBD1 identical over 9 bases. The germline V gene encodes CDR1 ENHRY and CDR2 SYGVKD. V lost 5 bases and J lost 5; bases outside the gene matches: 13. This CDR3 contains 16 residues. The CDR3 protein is CAISSLGQGGSNEQYF. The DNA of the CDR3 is TGTGCCATCAGTTCTCTGGGACAGGGAGGAAGTAACGAGCAGTACTTC.

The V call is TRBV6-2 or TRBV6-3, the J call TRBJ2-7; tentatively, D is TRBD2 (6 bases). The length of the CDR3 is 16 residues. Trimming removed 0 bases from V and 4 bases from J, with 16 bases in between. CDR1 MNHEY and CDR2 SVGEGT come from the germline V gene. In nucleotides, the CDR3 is TGTGCCAGCAGTTACTCGAGGGCGGAGGGCGAGTACGAGCAGTACTTC. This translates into CASSYSRAEGEYEQYF.

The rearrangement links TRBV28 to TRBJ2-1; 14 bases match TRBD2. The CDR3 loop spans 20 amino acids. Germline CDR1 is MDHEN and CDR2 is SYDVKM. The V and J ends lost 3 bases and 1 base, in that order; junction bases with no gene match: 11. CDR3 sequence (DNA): TGTGCCAGCAGTTTCCCCTCGACTAGCGGGAGGGTAGGGTCCTACAATGAGCAGTTCTTC. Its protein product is CASSFPSTSGRVGSYNEQFF.

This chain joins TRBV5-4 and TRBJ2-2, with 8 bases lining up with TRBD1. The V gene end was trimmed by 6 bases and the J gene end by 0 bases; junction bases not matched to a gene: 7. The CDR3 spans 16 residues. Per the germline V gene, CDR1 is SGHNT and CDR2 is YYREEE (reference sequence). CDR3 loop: CASTFWTGTNTGELFF. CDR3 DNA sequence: TGTGCCAGCACCTTCTGGACAGGGACGAACACCGGGGAGCTGTTTTTT.

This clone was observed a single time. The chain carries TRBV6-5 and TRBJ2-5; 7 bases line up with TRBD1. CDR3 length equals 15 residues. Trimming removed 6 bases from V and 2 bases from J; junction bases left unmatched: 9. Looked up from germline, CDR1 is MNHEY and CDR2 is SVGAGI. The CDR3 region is CASSRWDSSQETQYF. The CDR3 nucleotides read TGTGCCAGCAGCCGCTGGGACAGTTCGCAAGAGACCCAGTACTTC.

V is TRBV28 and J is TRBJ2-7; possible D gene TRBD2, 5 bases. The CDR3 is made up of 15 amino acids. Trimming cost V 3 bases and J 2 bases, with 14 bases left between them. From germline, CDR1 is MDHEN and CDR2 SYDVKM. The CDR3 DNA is TGTGCCAGCAGTTTTGAGATGAGGACTGCCTACGAGCAGTACTTC. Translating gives CASSFEMRTAYEQYF.

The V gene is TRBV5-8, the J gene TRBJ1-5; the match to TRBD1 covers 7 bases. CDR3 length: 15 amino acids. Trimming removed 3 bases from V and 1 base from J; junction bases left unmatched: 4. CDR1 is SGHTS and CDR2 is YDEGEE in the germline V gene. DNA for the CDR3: TGTGCCAGCAGCTGGGGACAGAGCAGCAATCAGCCCCAGCATTTT. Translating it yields CASSWGQSSNQPQHF.

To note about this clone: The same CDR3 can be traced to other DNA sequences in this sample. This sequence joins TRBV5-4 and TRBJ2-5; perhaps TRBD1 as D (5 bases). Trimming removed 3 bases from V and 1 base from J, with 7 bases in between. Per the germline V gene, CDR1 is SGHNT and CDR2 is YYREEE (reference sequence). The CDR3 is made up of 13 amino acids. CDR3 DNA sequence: TGTGCCAGCAGCTCCCAGGGCCAAGAGACCCAGTACTTC. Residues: CASSSQGQETQYF.

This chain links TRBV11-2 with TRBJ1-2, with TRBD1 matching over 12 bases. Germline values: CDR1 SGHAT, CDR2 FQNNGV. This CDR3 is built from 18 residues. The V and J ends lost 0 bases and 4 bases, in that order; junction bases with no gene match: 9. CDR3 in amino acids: CASSLDPGQGARGYGYTF. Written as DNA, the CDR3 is TGTGCCAGCAGCTTAGATCCGGGACAGGGGGCGCGGGGCTATGGCTACACCTTC.